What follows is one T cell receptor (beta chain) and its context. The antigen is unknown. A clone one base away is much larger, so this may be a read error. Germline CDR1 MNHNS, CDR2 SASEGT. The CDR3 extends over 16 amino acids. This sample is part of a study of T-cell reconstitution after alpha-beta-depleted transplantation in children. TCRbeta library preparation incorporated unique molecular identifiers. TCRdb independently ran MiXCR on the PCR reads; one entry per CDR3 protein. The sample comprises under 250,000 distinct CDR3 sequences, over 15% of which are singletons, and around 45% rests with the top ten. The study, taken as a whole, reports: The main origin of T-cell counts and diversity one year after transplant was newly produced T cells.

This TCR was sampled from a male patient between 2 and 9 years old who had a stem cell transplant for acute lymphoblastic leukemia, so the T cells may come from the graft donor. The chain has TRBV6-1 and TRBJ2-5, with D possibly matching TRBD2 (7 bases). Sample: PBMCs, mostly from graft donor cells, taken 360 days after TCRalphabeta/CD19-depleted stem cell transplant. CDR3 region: CASRRKGGGHQGTQYF. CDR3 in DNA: TGTGCCAGCAGGAGAAAGGGGGGGGGCCACCAAGGGACCCAGTACTTC.